The 27 T cell receptor beta chains presented below share a single source sample, sequenced in a study of shared clonotypes between healthy human individuals. Profiling relied on immunoSEQ multiplex PCR, and the TCRdb table lists in-frame clones only, not all of them. This sample has 2.3 million or so clones, with approximately 93% found just once. The sequenced material came from naive CD4+ T cells from PBMCs. Subset reported: CD45RA+ positively selected. Source of these receptors: a man between 18 and 35 years old in good health. Some clones in this sample may be carry-over from other donors' samples.

The chain is built from TRBV7-9 and TRBJ2-1; 7 bases map to TRBD1. V lost 1 base to trimming and J lost 5 bases; unmatched junction nucleotides: 8. This CDR3 has 16 amino acids. Germline V gene sequence: CDR1 SEHNR, CDR2 FQNEAQ (reference sequence). CDR3 nucleotides: TGTGCCAGCAGCTTAGAGGAGAGACAGGGACACAATGAGCAGTTCTTC. Protein: CASSLEERQGHNEQFF.

The J gene is TRBJ2-7, the V gene TRBV7-9; D perhaps matches TRBD1 (5 bases). CDR3 length: 15 residues. The germline CDR1 and CDR2 sequences are SEHNR and FQNEAQ (reference sequence). The germline V and J ends were trimmed by 4 bases and 3 bases, with 16 bases remaining between them. The CDR3 sequence is CASSSLRVLLYEQYF. DNA of the CDR3: TGTGCCAGCAGCTCCCTCAGGGTCCTCCTCTACGAGCAGTACTTC.

This rearrangement joins TRBV6-6 to TRBJ1-5, with 7 bases matching TRBD1. Trimming took 4 bases from V and 0 from J; bases not matched to a gene: 6. The CDR3 has 16 residues. Germline CDR1 reads MNHNY; CDR2 reads SVGAGI (reference sequence). The CDR3 loop reads CASSSGTVDSNQPQHF. In DNA form, the CDR3 reads TGTGCCAGCAGTTCCGGGACAGTCGATAGCAATCAGCCCCAGCATTTT.

The rearrangement links TRBV27 to TRBJ2-1; TRBD1 or TRBD2 may be the D gene (5 bases each). There are 20 residues in the CDR3. V was clipped by 3 bases and J by 5 bases, with 29 bases between them. Germline assignment: CDR1 MNHEY and CDR2 SMNVEV (reference sequence). CDR3 in DNA: TGTGCCAGCAGTTTGTCCCTACCTGCCCTCACTCCTTGGGGGAACAATGAGCAGTTCTTC. As protein: CASSLSLPALTPWGNNEQFF.

This clone has more than one count but fewer than ten. This chain connects TRBV2 to TRBJ1-5; D ambiguous. The CDR3 is 9 amino acids. The V gene lost 9 bases and the J gene lost 4 bases, with 1 base spanning the gap. Germline CDR1 reads SNHLY; CDR2 reads FYNNEI. CDR3 sequence: CARNQPQHF. The CDR3 nucleotides read TGTGCCAGAAATCAGCCCCAGCATTTT.

CDR3 in amino acids: CASRGGRASTDTQYF. CDR3 DNA: TGTGCCAGCAGAGGGGGCCGGGCCAGCACAGATACGCAGTATTTT. The chain is built from TRBV7-9 and TRBJ2-3; 7 bases are a match to TRBD1. This CDR3 has 15 amino acids. The trim removed 6 bases at V and 0 bases at J, leaving 6 bases unmatched. Germline V gene sequence: CDR1 SEHNR, CDR2 FQNEAQ (reference sequence).

Remarks on this clone: The same CDR3 can be traced to other DNA sequences in this sample. The V gene is TRBV5-1, the J gene TRBJ1-2; TRBD1 aligns across 7 bases. This CDR3 contains 14 residues. Germline CDR1 SGHRS, CDR2 YFSETQ. V gave up 0 bases and J gave up 2 bases; unmatched junction bases: 1. Written as DNA, the CDR3 is TGCGCCAGCAGCTTGGGACAGGGCAACTATGGCTACACCTTC. Protein sequence: CASSLGQGNYGYTF.

In this sample, this clone turned up once. This chain joins TRBV28 and TRBJ2-1; perhaps TRBD2 as D (6 bases). CDR1 MDHEN and CDR2 SYDVKM come from the germline V gene. The CDR3 totals 11 residues. CDR3 amino acids: CATDLANEQFF. CDR3 sequence (DNA): TGTGCGACGGATCTAGCGAATGAGCAGTTCTTC.

The rearrangement links TRBV7-6 to TRBJ2-1; D unresolved. Trimming left V 3 bases short and J 6 bases short, with 9 bases between. This CDR3 spans 13 amino acids. The germline gives CDR1 SGHVS, CDR2 FNYEAQ. CDR3 nucleotides: TGTGCCAGCAGCTTCCCCGTCCCCAATGAGCAGTTCTTC. As protein: CASSFPVPNEQFF.

The V gene is TRBV19, the J gene TRBJ2-1; no definite D call. This CDR3 comprises 14 residues. V was pared by 5 bases and J by 8 bases, with 16 bases between. Germline lookup yields CDR1 LNHDA and CDR2 SQIVND (reference sequence). The CDR3 nucleotides are TGTGCCAGTAGTCACCCCAGGTTTGTCGATGAGCAGTTCTTC. The encoded protein is CASSHPRFVDEQFF. Variable domain in full (rest from reference TRBV19 and TRBJ2-1): DGGITQSPKYLFRKEGQNVTLSCEQNLNHDAMYWYRQDPGQGLRLIYYSQIVNDFQKGDIAEGYSVSREKKESFPLTVTSAQKNPTAFYLCASSHPRFVDEQFFGPGTRLTVL.

The CDR3 DNA reads as TGTGCCAGCAGTGAAGGACAGGGCACTGGAAACACCATATATTTT. This translates into CASSEGQGTGNTIYF. V and J are TRBV25-1 and TRBJ1-3; 8 positions agree with TRBD1. This CDR3 has 15 residues. Per the germline V gene, CDR1 is MGHDK and CDR2 is SYGVNS. Trimming cost V 2 bases and J 2 bases; bases outside gene matches: 2.

This clone showed up just a few times. Other DNA sequences in this sample translate to the same CDR3. The V gene is TRBV5-6, the J gene TRBJ2-5; D is undetermined. This CDR3 comprises 11 residues. Trimming took off 0 bases at V and 5 bases at J, with 2 bases between the two ends. The germline V gene has CDR1 SGHDT and CDR2 YYEEEE. The CDR3 region is CASSLEETQYF. CDR3 sequence (DNA): TGTGCCAGCAGCTTGGAGGAGACCCAGTACTTC.

The genes are TRBV27 and TRBJ1-1; a weak D match, TRBD1 (6 bases). Germline CDR1 MNHEY, CDR2 SMNVEV (reference sequence). V lost 5 bases and J 1 base, leaving 11 bases between the germline ends. This CDR3 contains 14 residues. The CDR3 bases are TGTGCCAGCAGTACAGGGAGAAGGAACACTGAAGCTTTCTTT. Its protein is CASSTGRRNTEAFF.

The V call is TRBV11-2, the J call TRBJ1-2; 7 bases fit TRBD1. The germline CDR1 and CDR2 sequences are SGHAT and FQNNGV. The V gene end was trimmed by 4 bases and the J gene end by 4 bases; junction bases not matched to a gene: 6. The CDR3 loop spans 14 amino acids. Here the CDR3 DNA reads TGTGCCAGCAGCTCGCACAGGGGTTCCTATGGCTACACCTTC. Its translation is CASSSHRGSYGYTF.

Remarks on this clone: The sample carries other DNA sequences with the same CDR3. The V and J genes are TRBV28 and TRBJ1-5; no definite D call. V lost 6 bases and J 3 bases, leaving 15 bases between the germline ends. CDR3 length: 15 residues. The V gene's germline CDR1 is MDHEN and CDR2 SYDVKM. The CDR3 here is CASSLDRLLNQPQHF. The CDR3 DNA is TGTGCCAGCAGCCTAGATCGACTGCTCAATCAGCCCCAGCATTTT.

This clone was seen once. The gene calls are TRBV10-3 and TRBJ1-2, with TRBD1 matching 8 bases. The V segment lost 4 bases and the J segment 5 bases; nucleotides outside the gene matches: 6. The CDR3 spans 14 residues. The germline V gene has CDR1 ENHRY and CDR2 SYGVKD. CDR3 in amino acids: CAISGTGLLYGYTF. CDR3 nucleotide sequence: TGTGCCATCAGTGGGACAGGGCTTCTGTATGGCTACACCTTC.

Here the CDR3 DNA reads TGTGCCAGCAGTTTAGGTAGGACCAATGAGCAGTTCTTC. This encodes CASSLGRTNEQFF. The chain is built from TRBV28 and TRBJ2-1; D remains ambiguous. The CDR3 contains 13 residues. Trimming pared 2 bases from V and 6 bases from J, leaving 8 bases between. Germline V lookup: CDR1 MDHEN, CDR2 SYDVKM.

This clone occurred once. CDR3 in amino acids: CASSRRQGAYEQFF. The CDR3 DNA reads TGTGCCAGCAGCCGACGACAGGGGGCATATGAGCAGTTCTTC. V and J are TRBV11-3 and TRBJ2-1, with 10 nucleotides matching TRBD1. Looked up from germline, CDR1 is SGHNT and CDR2 is YENEEA. This CDR3 has 14 residues. The V segment lost 5 bases and the J segment 8 bases; nucleotides outside the gene matches: 6.

The chain has TRBV28 and TRBJ2-2, with 8 bases matching TRBD1. The V and J ends lost 3 bases and 6 bases, in that order; junction bases with no gene match: 9. The length of the CDR3 is 16 residues. Germline CDR1 MDHEN, CDR2 SYDVKM. The CDR3 protein is CASSFATGGEAGELFF. The DNA for the CDR3 is TGTGCCAGCAGTTTCGCAACAGGGGGAGAGGCCGGGGAGCTGTTTTTT. Supplemented by reference TRBV28 and TRBJ2-2, the full variable domain reads DVKVTQSSRYLVKRTGEKVFLECVQDMDHENMFWYRQDPGLGLRLIYFSYDVKMKEKGDIPEGYSVSREKKERFSLILESASTNQTSMYLCASSFATGGEAGELFFGEGSRLTVL.

The V call is TRBV9, the J call TRBJ2-1; 10 nucleotides align to TRBD2. V gave up 0 bases and J gave up 8 bases; unmatched junction bases: 5. Germline loops: CDR1 SGDLS, CDR2 YYNGEE. The CDR3 spans 15 residues. CDR3 sequence: CASSVEPSGGYEQFF. Written as DNA, the CDR3 is TGTGCCAGCAGCGTAGAACCTAGCGGGGGCTATGAGCAGTTCTTC.

The chain uses TRBV6-5 and TRBJ2-7; TRBD1 aligns across 8 bases. J lost 5 bases, V lost 6 bases, and 9 bases had no gene match. Germline loops: CDR1 MNHEY, CDR2 SVGAGI. The CDR3 is 14 residues long. Here the CDR3 DNA reads TGTGCCAGCAGCTATGACAGGGGAAGCGACGAGCAGTACTTC. Its translation is CASSYDRGSDEQYF.

Only one count was recorded for this clone. The CDR3 DNA reads as TGTGCCAGCAGTCTTGGACAGGGGGATGGTGGTGGCTACACCTTC. Translated: CASSLGQGDGGGYTF. V gene TRBV6-1 combines with J gene TRBJ1-2; 10 nucleotides agree with TRBD1. With 5 bases clipped from V and 7 bases from J, the junction kept 10 bases outside the gene matches. Germline V gene lookup returns CDR1 MNHNS and CDR2 SASEGT. The CDR3 consists of 15 residues.

The CDR3 sequence is CASRLTGGPSYEQYF. The CDR3 bases are TGTGCCAGCAGACTCACAGGGGGCCCCTCCTACGAGCAGTACTTC. V gene TRBV6-6 combines with J gene TRBJ2-7, with 9 bases that match TRBD1. The CDR3 covers 15 residues. Trimming cost V 6 bases and J 0 bases; bases outside gene matches: 6. Germline V gene data show CDR1 as MNHNY and CDR2 as SVGAGI (reference sequence).

V is TRBV7-9 and J is TRBJ2-7; D possibly corresponds to TRBD1 (6 bases). The CDR3 loop spans 12 amino acids. Deletions cut 5 bases from V and 6 bases from J, with 11 bases between. Germline loops: CDR1 SEHNR, CDR2 FQNEAQ (reference sequence). CDR3 region: CASSPGGPEQYF. Here the CDR3 DNA reads TGTGCCAGCAGCCCTGGGGGCCCCGAGCAGTACTTC.

The chain has TRBV11-2 and TRBJ2-2, with 9 positions matching TRBD2. CDR1 and CDR2 from the germline V gene are SGHAT and FQNNGV. The CDR3 runs 14 residues. The J segment lost 7 bases and the V segment lost 1 base, leaving 1 base of the junction unmatched. CDR3 nucleotides: TGTGCCAGCAGCTTAGTAGCGGGGGTCGGGGAGCTGTTTTTT. It translates to CASSLVAGVGELFF.

The chain joins TRBV27 to TRBJ1-5; 9 bases align to TRBD1. Germline trimming cut 5 bases from V and 4 bases from J; bases unmatched to any gene: 6. This CDR3 has 15 amino acids. CDR1 is MNHEY, CDR2 SMNVEV, per germline (reference sequence). The CDR3 DNA sequence: TGTGCCAGCAGTCCCCTGGGACAGGGAAATCAGCCCCAGCATTTT. Encoded protein: CASSPLGQGNQPQHF.

On this clone: The same CDR3 can be traced to other DNA sequences in this sample. This sequence joins TRBV28 and TRBJ2-7, with D possibly matching TRBD1 (5 bases). Trimming took off 6 bases at V and 4 bases at J, with 19 bases between the two ends. Per germline, CDR1 MDHEN and CDR2 SYDVKM. The CDR3 consists of 15 residues. CDR3 sequence (DNA): TGTGCCAGCAGCTCCTCAGGGTTGCCTCGATACGAGCAGTACTTC. Translation gives CASSSSGLPRYEQYF. Drawing the rest from reference TRBV28 and TRBJ2-7, the complete variable domain is DVKVTQSSRYLVKRTGEKVFLECVQDMDHENMFWYRQDPGLGLRLIYFSYDVKMKEKGDIPEGYSVSREKKERFSLILESASTNQTSMYLCASSSSGLPRYEQYFGPGTRLTVT.